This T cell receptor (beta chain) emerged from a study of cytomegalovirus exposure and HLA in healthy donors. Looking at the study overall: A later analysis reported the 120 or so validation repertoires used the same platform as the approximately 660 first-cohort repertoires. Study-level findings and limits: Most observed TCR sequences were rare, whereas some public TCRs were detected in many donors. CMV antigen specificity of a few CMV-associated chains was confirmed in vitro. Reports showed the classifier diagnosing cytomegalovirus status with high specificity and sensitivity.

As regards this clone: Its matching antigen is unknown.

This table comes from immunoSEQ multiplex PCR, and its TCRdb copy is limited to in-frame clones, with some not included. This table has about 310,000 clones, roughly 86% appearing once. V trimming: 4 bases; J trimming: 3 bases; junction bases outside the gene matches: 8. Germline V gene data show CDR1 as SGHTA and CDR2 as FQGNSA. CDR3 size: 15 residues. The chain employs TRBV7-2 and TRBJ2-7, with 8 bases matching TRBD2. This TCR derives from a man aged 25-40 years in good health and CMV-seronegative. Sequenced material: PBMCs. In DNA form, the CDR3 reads TGTGCCAGCAGCTACGAGCGGGGGCAAAACTACGAGCAGTACTTC. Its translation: CASSYERGQNYEQYF. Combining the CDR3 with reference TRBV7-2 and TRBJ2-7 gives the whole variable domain GAGVSQSPSNKVTEKGKDVELRCDPISGHTALYWYRQSLGQGLEFLIYFQGNSAPDKSGLPSDRFSAERTGGSVSTLTIQRTQQEDSAVYLCASSYERGQNYEQYFGPGTRLTVT.